Listed below are T cell receptor beta chains from one sample, sequenced in a study of PD-L1 blockade in urothelial cancer. Data came from immunoSEQ multiplex PCR; TCRdb stores just in-frame clones and leaves some out. The sample has about 41,000 clones, 70% to 90% seen once. This sample comprised PBMCs, obtained around atezolizumab (anti-PD-L1) treatment. These receptors were taken from a man in his sixties or seventies with urothelial cancer. CDR3s include the opening cysteine and the closing phenylalanine or tryptophan. The order of the fields is D gene, J gene, V gene, clone size, CDR3 protein, CDR3 DNA. D genes are given only for firm matches. Some rows have no size entry. The others give once, few or many, or a class for an expanded clone.

>TRBD2|TRBJ2-1|TRBV14|.
CASSQEPSGRINEQFF
TGTGCCAGCAGCCAAGAACCTAGCGGGAGAATAAATGAGCAGTTCTTC
>.|TRBJ1-5|TRBV21-1|.
CASSKAPRDRAERSNQPQHF
TGTGCCAGCAGCAAAGCACCCCGGGACAGGGCTGAAAGAAGCAATCAGCCCCAGCATTTT
>TRBD1|TRBJ1-3|TRBV13|.
CASSRGGQAGNTIYF
TGTGCCAGCAGCAGGGGGGGACAGGCTGGAAACACCATATATTTT
>TRBD1|TRBJ1-4|TRBV4-1|.
CASSQGDRVPEKLFF
TGCGCCAGCAGCCAAGGGGACAGGGTGCCTGAAAAACTGTTTTTT
>.|TRBJ1-1|TRBV28|.
CASSLRGDTEAFF
TGTGCCAGCAGTTTAAGGGGTGACACTGAAGCTTTCTTT
>TRBD2|TRBJ2-1|TRBV19|once
CASSIGIYLREANEQFF
TGTGCCAGTAGTATAGGCATCTACTTGCGGGAGGCCAATGAGCAGTTCTTC
>.|TRBJ2-7|TRBV2|once
CASRWTETSYEQYF
TGTGCCAGCAGATGGACTGAGACTTCCTACGAGCAGTACTTC
>.|TRBJ1-1|TRBV2|.
CASSSDANTEAFF
TGTGCCAGCAGCAGCGATGCGAACACTGAAGCTTTCTTT
>.|TRBJ1-2|TRBV6-5|.
CASSYSFGGAGKGYTF
TGTGCCAGCAGTTACTCATTTGGGGGCGCTGGAAAGGGCTACACCTTC
>.|TRBJ1-1|TRBV5-1|.
CASSSGTPIDAFF
TGCGCCAGCAGCTCCGGGACACCGATCGATGCTTTCTTT
>.|TRBJ2-7|TRBV30|.
CAWKGLHYEQYF
TGTGCCTGGAAGGGGCTGCATTACGAGCAGTACTTC
>TRBD1|TRBJ1-1|TRBV19|.
CASTADRAGTEAFF
TGTGCCAGTACCGCGGACAGGGCTGGCACTGAAGCTTTCTTT
>.|TRBJ2-7|TRBV28|.
CASSLRGPYEQYF
TGTGCCAGCAGCCTCAGGGGACCCTACGAGCAGTACTTC
>TRBD2|TRBJ2-1|TRBV9|.
CASSLFGGRATNEQFF
TGTGCCAGCAGCCTCTTCGGCGGGAGGGCCACCAATGAGCAGTTCTTC
>TRBD2|TRBJ2-7|TRBV11-2|.
CASSLSGAGYEQYF
TGTGCCAGCAGCCTTAGCGGGGCTGGGTACGAGCAGTACTTC
>.|TRBJ2-5|TRBV6-6|.
CASSYRQVETQYF
TGTGCCAGCAGTTACCGACAGGTGGAGACCCAGTACTTC
>.|TRBJ1-1|TRBV2|.
CASNGRMNTEAFF
TGTGCCAGCAACGGTCGCATGAACACTGAAGCTTTCTTT
>TRBD1|TRBJ2-1|TRBV2|.
CASPGQGSNEQFF
TGTGCCAGTCCGGGACAGGGGAGCAATGAGCAGTTCTTC
>.|TRBJ2-2|TRBV7-9|.
CASTPRPGNTGELFF
TGTGCCAGCACCCCCCGTCCCGGGAACACCGGGGAGCTGTTTTTT
>.|TRBJ2-7|TRBV19|.
CASRPRGSFYEQYF
TGTGCCAGTAGACCGAGGGGGTCCTTCTACGAGCAGTACTTC
>TRBD2|TRBJ2-3|TRBV5-1|.
CASSRGLAGGMRDTQYF
TGCGCCAGCAGCAGGGGACTAGCGGGAGGAATGAGAGATACGCAGTATTTT
>TRBD1|TRBJ2-3|TRBV11-2|once
CASSPTGGTDTQYF
TGTGCCAGCAGCCCGACAGGGGGCACAGATACGCAGTATTTT
>TRBD2|TRBJ2-7|TRBV10-3|.
CAISETSAASGAYEQYF
TGTGCCATCAGTGAGACTTCAGCGGCTAGCGGAGCCTACGAGCAGTACTTC
>.|TRBJ2-3|TRBV6-5|.
CASRDARTDTQYF
TGTGCCAGCAGAGACGCTAGAACAGATACGCAGTATTTT
>.|TRBJ1-2|TRBV28|.
CASSSPNDLGYTF
TGTGCCAGCAGTTCACCCAACGACTTGGGCTACACCTTC
>TRBD1|TRBJ1-2|TRBV27|.
CASSTRQGADYGYTF
TGTGCCAGCAGTACCCGACAGGGGGCTGACTATGGCTACACCTTC
>.|TRBJ1-1|TRBV6-1|.
CASSALQVRSTEAFF
TGTGCCAGCAGCGCTTTACAGGTCCGTAGTACTGAAGCTTTCTTT
>.|TRBJ2-1|TRBV1|.
CTSSQGLTSVPLSSYNEQFF
TGCACCAGCAGCCAAGGCTTGACTAGCGTCCCTTTAAGCTCCTACAATGAGCAGTTCTTC
>TRBD1|TRBJ2-5|TRBV5-1|once
CASSSGQGQETQYF
TGCGCCAGCAGCTCTGGACAGGGCCAAGAGACCCAGTACTTC
>.|TRBJ2-1|TRBV5-4|.
CASSLVPQAYNEQFF
TGTGCCAGCAGCTTGGTCCCACAGGCCTACAATGAGCAGTTCTTC
>TRBD1|TRBJ2-7|TRBV5-1|once
CASRPGTGGVYEQYF
TGCGCCAGCAGGCCCGGGACAGGGGGCGTCTACGAGCAGTACTTC
>.|TRBJ2-1|TRBV29-1|.
CSAEAQLFSEQFF
TGCAGCGCTGAGGCACAGCTGTTTAGTGAGCAGTTCTTC
>TRBD1|TRBJ2-7|TRBV6-5|once
CASSYSTRTGAYEQYF
TGTGCCAGCAGTTACTCGACTAGGACAGGGGCCTACGAGCAGTACTTC
>.|TRBJ2-6|TRBV6-1|.
CASSDRGWANVLTF
TGTGCCAGCAGTGACAGGGGCTGGGCCAACGTCCTGACTTTC
>TRBD2|TRBJ2-1|TRBV27|.
CASSLLGTSGSGSYNEQFF
TGTGCCAGCAGTTTATTGGGGACTAGCGGGAGTGGCTCCTACAATGAGCAGTTCTTC
>.|TRBJ1-2|TRBV30|.
CASQGLDGYTF
TGTGCCTCTCAGGGGTTGGATGGCTACACCTTC
>.|TRBJ2-2|TRBV25-1|.
CASSEWPGAGGELFF
TGTGCCAGCAGTGAATGGCCCGGAGCTGGAGGGGAGCTGTTTTTT
>TRBD2|TRBJ2-5|TRBV9|.
CASSTGGGAGETQYF
TGTGCCAGCAGCACCGGGGGAGGGGCCGGGGAGACCCAGTACTTC
>.|TRBJ1-1|TRBV28|.
CASSQQGNTEAFF
TGTGCCAGCAGCCAACAGGGGAACACTGAAGCTTTCTTT
>TRBD2|TRBJ2-3|TRBV5-4|.
CASSLGGGVDTQYF
TGTGCCAGCAGCTTGGGGGGAGGGGTGGATACGCAGTATTTT
>.|TRBJ1-2|TRBV6-6|.
CASREGVNGYTF
TGTGCCAGCCGCGAAGGGGTTAATGGCTACACCTTC
>.|TRBJ2-1|TRBV2|.
CASSEDASSYNEQFF
TGTGCCAGCAGTGAAGACGCGAGCTCCTACAATGAGCAGTTCTTC
>TRBD1|TRBJ1-5|TRBV4-2|.
CASSQDRDSGNQPQHF
TGTGCCAGCAGCCAAGATAGGGACAGCGGCAATCAGCCCCAGCATTTT
>.|TRBJ2-3|TRBV6-5|.
CASSLEGAATDTQYF
TGTGCCAGCAGTCTGGAAGGGGCTGCCACAGATACGCAGTATTTT
>TRBD2|TRBJ2-1|TRBV28|.
CASSLLGSGTIYNEQFF
TGTGCCAGCAGTTTACTTGGTAGCGGGACCATCTACAATGAGCAGTTCTTC
>TRBD1|TRBJ2-2|TRBV7-9|.
CASSYLDRAWTGELFF
TGTGCCAGCAGCTACTTGGACAGGGCGTGGACCGGGGAGCTGTTTTTT
>.|TRBJ1-5|TRBV4-2|few
CASSQDPSATSNQPQHF
TGTGCCAGCAGCCAAGATCCTTCCGCTACTAGCAATCAGCCCCAGCATTTT
>.|TRBJ2-7|TRBV30|.
CAWSPLSGEQYF
TGTGCCTGGAGTCCCCTATCCGGCGAGCAGTACTTC
>.|TRBJ2-5|TRBV28|.
CASSSPGGPQETQYF
TGTGCCAGCAGTTCCCCCGGGGGACCCCAAGAGACCCAGTACTTC
>TRBD2|TRBJ2-7|TRBV19|once
CASSIRRERESSYEQYF
TGTGCCAGTAGTATAAGACGGGAGCGGGAGTCCTCCTACGAGCAGTACTTC
>TRBD1|TRBJ2-3|TRBV5-1|.
CASRTGQGGDTQYF
TGCGCCAGCAGAACGGGACAGGGAGGGGATACGCAGTATTTT
>.|TRBJ1-2|TRBV20-1|.
CSPDRAGGYTF
TGCAGTCCGGACCGCGCGGGTGGCTACACCTTC
>.|TRBJ1-1|TRBV18|.
CASSATGSNTEAFF
TGTGCCAGCTCAGCTACAGGCTCGAACACTGAAGCTTTCTTT
>.|TRBJ2-7|TRBV5-1|.
CASSRGRVDEQYF
TGCGCCAGCAGCCGCGGCAGGGTCGACGAGCAGTACTTC
>.|TRBJ1-2|TRBV5-1|few
CASSSSDSNYGYTF
TGCGCCAGCAGCTCCTCGGACAGCAACTATGGCTACACCTTC